This record looks at one TCR beta chain sequence and its context. What it recognizes is unknown. The table came from immunoSEQ multiplex PCR; TCRdb's copy has only in-frame clones and leaves some out. Of 95,000 to 100,000 clones in the sample, about 86% were seen once. This entry comes from a study of OX40 agonist ivuxolimab in advanced cancers. Study summary: From about 23 to 85 years was the age range, with a mean of roughly 64 years, and around 80% were male.

General study points: With doses of 0.1 to 3.0 mg/kg, CD4+ and CD8+ blood T cells had undergone clonal expansion by week 6. Partial responders at 0.1-3.0 mg/kg showed near-lowest clonal expansion.

There are 15 residues in the CDR3. The J segment lost 9 bases and the V segment lost 2 bases, leaving 9 bases of the junction unmatched. Germline-derived CDR1 and CDR2 are SGHNT and YENEEA. This sequence joins TRBV11-3 and TRBJ2-1, with TRBD2 matching over 8 bases. This specimen consisted of CD4+ or CD8+ T cells sorted from blood, obtained in a trial of the OX40 agonist ivuxolimab. This sequence was found in an adult with an advanced solid tumor such as melanoma, head and neck, liver or kidney cancer. The CDR3: CASSLQVGGAGEQFF. The CDR3 DNA is TGTGCCAGCAGCTTACAGGTCGGGGGGGCCGGTGAGCAGTTCTTC.